These 14 T cell receptor beta chains came from one sample sequenced in a study of T cell repertoires in cytomegalovirus infection. Their antigens remain unidentified. MiXCR, run by TCRdb on the reads, gives a single entry per CDR3 protein. Of about 830,000 distinct CDR3 sequences listed, about 30% are singletons. Sample: cultured CD8+ T cells from PBMCs, taken from culture after CMV antigen stimulation. Receptors originate from a human donor in good health (CMV status not recorded). Some clones in this sample may be carry-over from other donors' samples.

This clonotype has ten or more counts. The chain combines TRBV7-8 with TRBJ1-5; TRBD1 is a possible D gene (5 bases). The CDR3 has 13 amino acids. The germline V gene has CDR1 SGHVS and CDR2 FQNEAQ. V was shortened by 0 bases and J by 5 bases, with 5 bases between the two germline ends. The CDR3 DNA sequence: TGTGCCAGCAGCTTAGCAGGGGATCAGCCCCAGCATTTT. Its protein is CASSLAGDQPQHF.

This clonotype has a single count. The chain recombines TRBV20-1 with TRBJ1-2; 8 bases align to TRBD1. The V segment lost 0 bases and the J segment 0 bases; nucleotides outside the gene matches: 6. The CDR3 is 16 residues long. Looked up from germline, CDR1 is DFQATT and CDR2 is SNEGSKA (reference sequence). The CDR3 loop is CSARERDRITNYGYTF. The CDR3 DNA reads TGCAGTGCTAGAGAGAGGGACAGGATTACTAACTATGGCTACACCTTC.

This clonotype was recorded a few times. This chain connects TRBV29-1 to TRBJ2-7, with TRBD2 matching over 7 bases. The CDR3 consists of 11 residues. V lost 7 bases, J lost 7 bases, and 7 bases stayed unmatched. Germline lookup yields CDR1 SQVTM and CDR2 ANQGSEA. This CDR3 reads CSATTGREQYV. The DNA for the CDR3 is TGCAGCGCTACGACCGGGAGGGAGCAGTACGTC.

This clonotype was seen at least ten times. This chain joins TRBV7-2 and TRBJ2-1, with TRBD1 as a possible D gene (6 bases). The V end lost 3 bases, the J end lost 4 bases, and 16 bases lay between the germline ends. Germline V gives CDR1 SGHTA, CDR2 FQGNSA. CDR3 length: 16 residues. This CDR3 reads CASSFGDTSSYNEQFF. The CDR3 nucleotides read TGTGCCAGCAGCTTTGGGGACACATCGTCGTACAATGAGCAGTTCTTC.

The rearrangement joins TRBV27 to TRBJ2-2; D is unclear. This CDR3 has 14 amino acids. The germline V gene has CDR1 MNHEY and CDR2 SMNVEV (reference sequence). V shed 6 bases and J shed 0 bases, with 8 bases lying between them. CDR3 coding DNA: TGTGCCAGCAGGTTGGGCCCGAACACCGGGGAGCTGTTTTTT. Protein product: CASRLGPNTGELFF.

This clonotype occurred a few times. CDR3 sequence: CASMHETGSYNEQFF. The CDR3 DNA sequence: TGTGCCAGCATGCACGAGACAGGGTCCTACAATGAGCAGTTCTTC. The rearrangement uses TRBV2 and TRBJ2-1; TRBD1 aligns across 7 bases. This CDR3 is built from 15 residues. The V gene's germline CDR1 is SNHLY and CDR2 FYNNEI. Unmatched junction bases numbered 7, after V lost 7 bases and J lost 1 base.

This clonotype appeared many times. This chain connects TRBV12-3 or TRBV12-4 to TRBJ2-2; 8 bases align to TRBD2. The CDR3 extends over 15 amino acids. V dropped 4 bases and J dropped 5; count of bases not matched to a gene: 6. In DNA form, the CDR3 reads TGTGCCAGCAGTTCCGGGACTAGGGGGACCGGGGAGCTGTTTTTT. Protein sequence: CASSSGTRGTGELFF.

This clonotype was picked up a small number of times. The chain joins TRBV7-3 to TRBJ2-1; possible D gene TRBD2, 5 bases. This CDR3 has 16 amino acids. V dropped 5 bases and J dropped 1 base, with 15 bases sitting between them. CDR1 and CDR2 (germline): SGHTA, FQGTGA. As DNA, the CDR3 is TGTGCCAGCAGCCCCCTAAGGACTCGTTCCTACAATGAGCAGTTCTTC. Residues: CASSPLRTRSYNEQFF.

V gene TRBV6-1 combines with J gene TRBJ2-1, with unresolved D. This CDR3 is built from 12 residues. The V gene lost 5 bases and the J gene lost 8 bases, with 10 bases spanning the gap. Looked up from germline, CDR1 is MNHNS and CDR2 is SASEGT. CDR3 residues: CASSPVLDEQFF. The CDR3 nucleotides read TGTGCCAGCAGTCCCGTTTTGGATGAGCAGTTCTTC.

The chain couples TRBV29-1 to TRBJ1-2, with D tentatively TRBD1 (6 bases). There are 10 residues in the CDR3. The V gene lost 7 bases and the J gene lost 6 bases, with 9 bases spanning the gap. Germline loops: CDR1 SQVTM, CDR2 ANQGSEA. CDR3 nucleotide sequence: TGCAGCGATCACAGGGATGGCTACACCTTC. As protein: CSDHRDGYTF.

This clonotype was counted only a few times. This chain connects TRBV11-2 to TRBJ1-3, with a weak D call TRBD1 (5 bases). Germline lookup yields CDR1 SGHAT and CDR2 FQNNGV. This CDR3 is built from 15 residues. The V end lost 7 bases, the J end lost 4 bases, and 17 bases lay between the germline ends. The CDR3 nucleotides read TGTGCCAGCACCGCGACAGCGCTTCTGGGAAACACCATATATTTT. Residues: CASTATALLGNTIYF.

The genes are TRBV5-6 and TRBJ2-7, with 13 positions matching TRBD2. The V gene's germline CDR1 is SGHDT and CDR2 YYEEEE. With V trimmed by 0 bases and J by 5 bases, 2 bases remained unmatched. There are 15 residues in the CDR3. In DNA, the CDR3 is TGTGCCAGCAGCTTGGAAGGACTAGCGGGGGACGAGCAGTACTTC. Protein sequence: CASSLEGLAGDEQYF.

The chain combines TRBV27 with TRBJ2-3; 8 positions match TRBD2. J gave up 4 bases and V 7 bases, and 7 bases lay outside the gene matches. This CDR3 has 14 residues. Germline V lookup: CDR1 MNHEY, CDR2 SMNVEV (reference sequence). This chain's CDR3 is CASNVGGAADTQYF. The DNA of the CDR3 is TGTGCCAGCAACGTCGGGGGGGCCGCAGATACGCAGTATTTT.

V and J are TRBV7-6 and TRBJ1-1, with unresolved D. Per the germline V gene, CDR1 is SGHVS and CDR2 is FNYEAQ. Trimming stripped 1 base from V and 8 bases from J, with 11 bases between. CDR3 length: 13 residues. The CDR3 is CASSLDGGREAFF. The CDR3 nucleotides are TGTGCCAGCAGCTTAGACGGTGGGAGGGAAGCTTTCTTT.